This T cell receptor beta chain was sequenced during a study of response to subunit inactivated influenza vaccine. This CDR3 contains 14 residues. V shed 5 bases and J 10 bases; nucleotides not matched to a gene: 5. The germline V gene encodes CDR1 LGHNA and CDR2 YNFKEQ. MiXCR, run by TCRdb on the RT-PCR reads, gives a single entry per CDR3 protein. Seen here are about 780,000 distinct CDR3 sequences, approximately 17% observed once, and the top ten hold roughly 10%. This clonotype was picked up many times. The chain couples TRBV4-2 to TRBJ1-6; 10 positions agree with TRBD1. Material: PBMCs from blood, obtained roughly 5 days after vaccination. This sequence was found in a man aged 45-60 years who received an inactivated influenza vaccine. CDR3 protein: CASSDGTGASPLHF. In DNA form, the CDR3 reads TGTGCCAGCAGCGATGGGACAGGGGCATCACCCCTCCACTTT.